This section outlines one TCR beta chain sequence together with its context. The assay was immunoSEQ multiplex PCR, and TCRdb's table has in-frame clones only and misses some. The repertoire holds roughly 180,000 clones, with approximately 85% as singletons. This entry comes from a study of blood T cell repertoires in COVID-19. With 0 bases removed from V and 2 bases from J, the gap between germline ends came to 11 bases. The germline V gene encodes CDR1 LNHDA and CDR2 SQIVND (reference sequence). The length of the CDR3 is 15 residues. This chain uses TRBV19 with TRBJ2-7; TRBD2 is a possible D gene (5 bases). What was sequenced was peripheral blood. This receptor was taken from a woman aged 55-70 years with acute or convalescent COVID-19. CDR3 sequence reads: CASSIEASKAYEQYF. CDR3 bases: TGTGCCAGTAGTATAGAGGCTAGCAAGGCCTACGAGCAGTACTTC.